These 28 T cell receptor beta chains were all obtained from the same sample, sequenced in a study of blood T cells in healthy people across ages. Together with a sample-barcoded 5' primer, a J-beta primer mix was included in a second PCR lasting 7 to 11 cycles. In TCRdb, the 5' RACE reads were re-called with MiXCR into one record per CDR3 protein. The table lists hundreds of thousands of distinct CDR3 sequences, under 55% of them singletons. The sample consisted of blood. These receptors all stem from a man aged 55 to 69 in good health.

This sequence joins TRBV20-1 and TRBJ1-6, with D uncertain. Trimming pared 5 bases from V and 9 bases from J, leaving 11 bases between. The CDR3 is 12 amino acids. CDR1 DFQATT and CDR2 SNEGSKA come from the germline V gene (reference sequence). CDR3 nucleotide sequence: TGCAGTGCTCCAATAGTTGGTTCACCCCTCCACTTT. Translation: CSAPIVGSPLHF.

This clonotype was seen only a few times. This chain joins TRBV12-3 or TRBV12-4 and TRBJ1-2, with D perhaps TRBD1 (5 bases). CDR3 length: 14 residues. V was cut by 7 bases and J by 8 bases, with 20 bases left in between. CDR3: CASKQSGPVVGYTF. CDR3 coding DNA: TGTGCCAGCAAACAGTCAGGGCCGGTGGTGGGCTACACCTTC.

The gene calls are TRBV20-1 and TRBJ2-7; D gene uncertain. V was cut by 3 bases and J by 2 bases, with 8 bases left in between. Germline CDR1 DFQATT, CDR2 SNEGSKA (reference sequence). CDR3 length: 12 residues. The chain's CDR3 is CSASIGPYEQYF. CDR3 nucleotide sequence: TGCAGTGCTAGTATTGGCCCCTACGAGCAGTACTTC.

The chain employs TRBV27 and TRBJ2-7; D gene ambiguous. Looked up from germline, CDR1 is MNHEY and CDR2 is SMNVEV (reference sequence). Trimming removed 0 bases at V and 3 bases at J, with 18 bases between. This CDR3 comprises 17 residues. The CDR3 nucleotides are TGTGCCAGCAGTTTATCCCACAGCAAGGGCTTCCTCTACGAGCAGTACTTC. Translating gives CASSLSHSKGFLYEQYF.

With respect to this clonotype: Given a much more abundant clone one base away, this may be a read error. The chain is built from TRBV20-1 and TRBJ2-6, with 8 nucleotides matching TRBD1. V shed 4 bases, J shed 10 bases, and the junction held 6 bases outside the gene matches. CDR3 length: 13 amino acids. Per the germline V gene, CDR1 is DFQATT and CDR2 is SNEGSKA (reference sequence). The CDR3 region is CSAKTGDANVLTF. CDR3 DNA: TGCAGTGCTAAGACAGGGGACGCAAACGTCCTGACTTTC.

The V call is TRBV7-2, the J call TRBJ2-7; D gene ambiguous. With the DNA end fitting TRBJ2-5 better, the J assignment may be wrong. CDR3 length: 15 amino acids. Germline V gene lookup returns CDR1 SGHTA and CDR2 FQGNSA. For the CDR3, the DNA is TGTGCCAGCAGCTTAGTTCGTCTAGTCGACGAGACCCAGTACTTC. As protein: CASSLVRLVDETQYF.

The rearrangement links TRBV2 to TRBJ2-1, with TRBD1 matching 7 bases. The germline gives CDR1 SNHLY, CDR2 FYNNEI. The trim removed 2 bases at V and 1 base at J, leaving 5 bases unmatched. This CDR3 is built from 16 residues. CDR3 nucleotide sequence: TGTGCCAGCAGTGAAAGAACAGGGGTATCCTACAATGAGCAGTTCTTC. Translation gives CASSERTGVSYNEQFF.

V and J are TRBV5-1 and TRBJ1-2; no clear D. This CDR3 has 13 amino acids. V was clipped by 5 bases and J by 8 bases, with 16 bases between them. CDR1 is SGHRS, CDR2 YFSETQ, per germline. The CDR3 spells CASSPDPGAGYTF. CDR3 sequence (DNA): TGCGCCAGCAGTCCCGACCCGGGAGCAGGCTACACCTTC.

This clonotype was observed a handful of times. The gene calls are TRBV5-6 and TRBJ1-1, with 8 bases identical to TRBD1. Germline CDR1 is SGHDT and CDR2 is YYEEEE. This CDR3 has 14 amino acids. The ends lost 4 bases at V and 4 bases at J; junction bases unmatched: 6. CDR3 DNA sequence: TGTGCCAGCAGCACGGTAACAGGGGGCACTGAAGCTTTCTTT. As protein: CASSTVTGGTEAFF.

This clonotype was detected many times. Mismatch with germline at one junction end may stem from a read error. The J gene is TRBJ2-1, the V gene TRBV5-1; D possibly matches TRBD1 or TRBD2 (5 bases each). Germline assignment: CDR1 SGHRS and CDR2 YFSETQ. The CDR3 is 14 residues long. CDR3 nucleotides: TGTGCCAGCAGTCCAGGGAGCTCCTACAATGAGCAGTTCTTC. This translates into CASSPGSSYNEQFF.

The sample holds a few counts of this clonotype. The rearrangement links TRBV3-1 to TRBJ2-3; the match to TRBD1 covers 10 bases. Unmatched junction bases numbered 7, after V lost 7 bases and J lost 3 bases. The CDR3 sequence is 15 residues long. Germline loops: CDR1 LGHDT, CDR2 YNNKEL (reference sequence). Here the CDR3 reads CASNLRGQGTDTQYF. The DNA of the CDR3 is TGTGCCAGCAACCTGCGGGGACAGGGGACAGATACGCAGTATTTT.

The chain couples TRBV7-2 to TRBJ2-2, with 7 bases aligning to TRBD1. Germline loops: CDR1 SGHTA, CDR2 FQGNSA. The CDR3 length is 14 residues. CDR3 coding DNA: TGTGGCACGAAGGGACAGTGGAACACCGGGGAGCTGTTTTTT. This sequence encodes CGTKGQWNTGELFF. Supplemented by reference TRBV7-2 and TRBJ2-2, the full variable domain reads GAGVSQSPSNKVTEKGKDVELRCDPISGHTALYWYRQSLGQGLEFLIYFQGNSAPDKSGLPSDRFSAERTGGSVSTLTIQRTQQEDSAVYLCGTKGQWNTGELFFGEGSRLTVL.

There are a few counts of this clonotype. This chain connects TRBV3-1 to TRBJ2-7; D unresolved. Germline lookup yields CDR1 LGHDT and CDR2 YNNKEL (reference sequence). CDR3 length equals 12 residues. The V gene lost 1 base and the J gene lost 3 bases, with 4 bases spanning the gap. The DNA for the CDR3 is TGTGCCAGCAGCCAAGCGCACTACGAGCAGTACTTC. Translating it yields CASSQAHYEQYF.

This clonotype was counted only a few times. The CDR3 nucleotides are TGTGCCAGCAGCCGAGCGGGACAGGCATCTGGGGCCAACGTCCTGACTTTC. Its protein is CASSRAGQASGANVLTF. This rearrangement joins TRBV7-2 to TRBJ2-6; TRBD1 is a possible D gene (8 bases). The CDR3 is 17 amino acids. V gave up 5 bases and J gave up 1 base, with 15 bases separating them. CDR1 is SGHTA, CDR2 FQGNSA, per germline.

This clonotype was observed at least ten times. This chain connects TRBV29-1 to TRBJ2-7; the match to TRBD1 covers 7 bases. The germline gives CDR1 SQVTM, CDR2 ANQGSEA. V gave up 4 bases and J gave up 5 bases; unmatched junction bases: 11. CDR3 length: 14 amino acids. The CDR3: CSVAPTGASDEQYF. DNA of the CDR3: TGCAGCGTTGCCCCCACAGGGGCGTCCGACGAGCAGTACTTC.

The V gene is TRBV29-1, the J gene TRBJ1-1; no reliable D call. The V end was cut by 7 bases, the J end by 0 bases, with 6 bases between. This CDR3 has 11 amino acids. Germline V lookup: CDR1 SQVTM, CDR2 ANQGSEA. The CDR3 sequence: CSAALNTEAFF. CDR3 bases: TGCAGCGCAGCCTTGAACACTGAAGCTTTCTTT.

V gene TRBV6-1 combines with J gene TRBJ1-4; 8 nucleotides line up with TRBD1. Germline CDR1 and CDR2: MNHNS and SASEGT. V was pared by 0 bases and J by 7 bases, with 7 bases of the junction left unmatched. CDR3 length equals 16 residues. The CDR3 bases are TGTGCCAGCAGTGAAGCGTCCGGGACAGGACGTGAAAAACTGTTTTTT. This translates into CASSEASGTGREKLFF.

V is TRBV29-1 and J is TRBJ2-5, with D possibly being TRBD1 (8 bases). Germline CDR1 SQVTM, CDR2 ANQGSEA. This CDR3 region has 15 residues. V was clipped by 4 bases and J by 4 bases, with 19 bases between them. The CDR3 is CSVVSGTGGGETQYF. The DNA of the CDR3 is TGCAGCGTTGTAAGCGGGACAGGAGGGGGAGAGACCCAGTACTTC.

This chain links TRBV12-5 with TRBJ2-1; perhaps TRBD1 as D (6 bases). The CDR3 spans 14 residues. CDR1 and CDR2 from the germline V gene are LGHNT and FRNRAP. V shed 5 bases and J shed 3 bases, with 11 bases lying between them. CDR3 region: CASGPPDSYNEQFF. CDR3 nucleotides: TGTGCTAGTGGTCCCCCGGACAGCTACAATGAGCAGTTCTTC. The whole variable domain, filled in from reference TRBV12-5 and TRBJ2-1, reads DARVTQTPRHKVTEMGQEVTMRCQPILGHNTVFWYRQTMMQGLELLAYFRNRAPLDDSGMPKDRFSAEMPDATLATLKIQPSEPRDSAVYFCASGPPDSYNEQFFGPGTRLTVL.

The chain recombines TRBV28 with TRBJ2-7; 12 positions agree with TRBD1. The CDR3 has 16 amino acids. J lost 6 bases, V lost 4 bases, and 10 bases had no gene match. From germline, CDR1 is MDHEN and CDR2 SYDVKM. The CDR3 here is CASSSRIWDRGLEQYF. CDR3 DNA sequence: TGTGCCAGCAGTTCCCGAATCTGGGACAGGGGGCTCGAGCAGTACTTC. Supplemented by reference TRBV28 and TRBJ2-7, the full variable domain reads DVKVTQSSRYLVKRTGEKVFLECVQDMDHENMFWYRQDPGLGLRLIYFSYDVKMKEKGDIPEGYSVSREKKERFSLILESASTNQTSMYLCASSSRIWDRGLEQYFGPGTRLTVT.

This clonotype was recorded a few times. V is TRBV3-1 and J is TRBJ2-5; maybe TRBD2 (6 bases). The J call may be in error: the DNA end matches TRBJ2-7 better. This CDR3 has 15 amino acids. Germline CDR1 and CDR2: LGHDT and YNNKEL (reference sequence). As DNA, the CDR3 is TGTGCCAGCAGCCCACAATATCTAGCGAGGCACGAGCAGTACTTC. Translation gives CASSPQYLARHEQYF.

This clonotype was seen repeatedly, ten times or more. This chain joins TRBV27 and TRBJ1-4; maybe TRBD1 (6 bases). CDR1 is MNHEY and CDR2 is SMNVEV in the germline V gene (reference sequence). The CDR3 spans 14 residues. V was shortened by 6 bases and J by 5 bases, with 13 bases between the two germline ends. CDR3 DNA sequence: TGTGCCAGCAGGTCCGGACAGTTGAATGAAAAACTGTTTTTT. This codes for CASRSGQLNEKLFF. The full variable domain, completed using reference TRBV27 and TRBJ1-4, is EAQVTQNPRYLITVTGKKLTVTCSQNMNHEYMSWYRQDPGLGLRQIYYSMNVEVTDKGDVPEGYKVSRKEKRNFPLILESPSPNQTSLYFCASRSGQLNEKLFFGSGTQLSVL.

This rearrangement joins TRBV4-1 to TRBJ2-3, with D perhaps matching TRBD1 or TRBD2 (5 bases each). This CDR3 is built from 20 residues. The germline gives CDR1 MGHRA, CDR2 YSYEKL. The V end was cut by 0 bases, the J end by 1 base, with 23 bases between. The CDR3 DNA follows: TGCGCCAGCAGCCAAGATCTTGAGGGCCGCTTAGGCAGGGGCACAGATACGCAGTATTTT. Protein: CASSQDLEGRLGRGTDTQYF.

This chain connects TRBV20-1 to TRBJ2-5, with a weak D call TRBD2 (7 bases). Germline V gives CDR1 DFQATT, CDR2 SNEGSKA (reference sequence). The V end was cut by 6 bases, the J end by 11 bases, with 28 bases between. This CDR3 comprises 15 residues. CDR3 DNA sequence: TGCAGTGCCCCGCGCGGGGGCTCTAATGTGGGGGAGCAGTACTTC. This codes for CSAPRGGSNVGEQYF.

The rearrangement uses TRBV27 and TRBJ2-5; D remains unclear. The CDR3 is made up of 12 amino acids. Trimming took 4 bases from V and 11 from J, leaving 14 bases between them. The germline gives CDR1 MNHEY, CDR2 SMNVEV (reference sequence). CDR3 loop: CASSSSNNEQYF. CDR3 sequence (DNA): TGTGCCAGCAGTTCCAGCAACAATGAGCAGTACTTC.

This chain uses TRBV27 with TRBJ2-5; perhaps TRBD2 as D (7 bases). This CDR3 comprises 16 residues. Per germline, CDR1 MNHEY and CDR2 SMNVEV (reference sequence). Trimming removed 4 bases at V and 6 bases at J, with 21 bases between. In nucleotides, the CDR3 is TGTGCCAGCAGTTCACTAGGGGGGGGGATACCGAAGACCCAGTACTTC. Translation gives CASSSLGGGIPKTQYF.

This clonotype turned up a few times. This rearrangement joins TRBV7-2 to TRBJ1-2, with 9 bases lining up with TRBD1. V was pared by 5 bases and J by 1 base, with 5 bases of the junction left unmatched. Per germline, CDR1 SGHTA and CDR2 FQGNSA. The CDR3 is 15 amino acids. The CDR3 here is CASSPGTGHNYGYTF. CDR3 bases: TGTGCCAGCAGCCCCGGGACAGGGCATAACTATGGCTACACCTTC.

This chain joins TRBV18 and TRBJ2-1; weak D call: TRBD1 (5 bases). Germline V gene data show CDR1 as KGHSH and CDR2 as LQKENI. CDR3 length: 15 residues. With 6 bases removed from V and 6 bases from J, the gap between germline ends came to 18 bases. The CDR3 loop is CASSGTQGSGNEQFF. Written as DNA, the CDR3 is TGTGCCAGCTCGGGTACTCAGGGTTCGGGCAATGAGCAGTTCTTC.